This TCR beta chain was documented in a study of blood T cell repertoires in COVID-19. Germline V gene data show CDR1 as SGHTS and CDR2 as YDEGEE. This CDR3 is built from 14 residues. Trimming cost V 5 bases and J 5 bases; bases outside gene matches: 8. Profiled with immunoSEQ multiplex PCR; TCRdb holds only in-frame clones, not every one. Found here are about 200,000 clones, roughly four fifths of them singletons; the top ten hold around 12%. The source is a woman aged 40 to 50 with acute or convalescent COVID-19. The sample taken for sequencing was peripheral blood. The chain has TRBV5-8 and TRBJ1-1, with 8 bases that match TRBD1. Written as DNA, the CDR3 is TGTGCCAGCAGACGAACAGGGGGAGGAACTGAAGCTTTCTTT. Its protein product is CASRRTGGGTEAFF.